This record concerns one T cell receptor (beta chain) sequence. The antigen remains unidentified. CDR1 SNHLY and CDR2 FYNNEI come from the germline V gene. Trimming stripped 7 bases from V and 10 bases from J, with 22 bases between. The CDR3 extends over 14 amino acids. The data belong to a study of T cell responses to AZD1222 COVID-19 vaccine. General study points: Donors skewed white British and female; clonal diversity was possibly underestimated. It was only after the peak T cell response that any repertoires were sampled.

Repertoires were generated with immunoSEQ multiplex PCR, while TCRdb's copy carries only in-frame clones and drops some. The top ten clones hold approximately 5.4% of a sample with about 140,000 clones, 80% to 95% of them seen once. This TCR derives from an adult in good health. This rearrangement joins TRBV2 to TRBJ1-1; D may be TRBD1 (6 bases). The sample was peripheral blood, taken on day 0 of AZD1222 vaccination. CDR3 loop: CASNLYRDVVGAFF. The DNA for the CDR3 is TGTGCCAGCAACTTATACAGGGATGTGGTGGGAGCTTTCTTT.